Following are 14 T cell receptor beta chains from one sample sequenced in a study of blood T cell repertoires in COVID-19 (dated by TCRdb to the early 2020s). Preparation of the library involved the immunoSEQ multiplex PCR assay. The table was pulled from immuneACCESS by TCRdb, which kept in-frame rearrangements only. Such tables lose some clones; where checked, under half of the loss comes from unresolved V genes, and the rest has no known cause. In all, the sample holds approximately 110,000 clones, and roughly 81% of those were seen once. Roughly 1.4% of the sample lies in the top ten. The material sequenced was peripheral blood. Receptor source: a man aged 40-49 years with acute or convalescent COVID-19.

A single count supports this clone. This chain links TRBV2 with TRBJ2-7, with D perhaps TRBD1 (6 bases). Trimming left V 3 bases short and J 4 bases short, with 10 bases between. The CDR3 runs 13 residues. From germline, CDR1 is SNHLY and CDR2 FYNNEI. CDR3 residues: CASSEQGWYEQYF. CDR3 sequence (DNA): TGTGCCAGCAGTGAGCAGGGGTGGTACGAGCAGTACTTC. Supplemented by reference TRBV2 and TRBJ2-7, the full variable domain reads EPEVTQTPSHQVTQMGQEVILRCVPISNHLYFYWYRQILGQKVEFLVSFYNNEISEKSEIFDDQFSVERPDGSNFTLKIRSTKLEDSAMYFCASSEQGWYEQYFGPGTRLTVT.

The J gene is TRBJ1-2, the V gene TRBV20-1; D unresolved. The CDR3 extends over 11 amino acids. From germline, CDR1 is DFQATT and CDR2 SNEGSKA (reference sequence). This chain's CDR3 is CRANTVYGYTF. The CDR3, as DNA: TGCAGGGCGAATACAGTTTATGGCTACACCTTC.

The chain's CDR3 is CASSQLATSTDTQYF. DNA for the CDR3: TGTGCCAGCTCACAACTAGCTACTAGCACAGATACGCAGTATTTT. The rearrangement links TRBV18 to TRBJ2-3; D possibly corresponds to TRBD2 (6 bases). The CDR3 has 15 amino acids. Trimming pared 4 bases from V and 0 bases from J, leaving 11 bases between. Germline values: CDR1 KGHSH, CDR2 LQKENI.

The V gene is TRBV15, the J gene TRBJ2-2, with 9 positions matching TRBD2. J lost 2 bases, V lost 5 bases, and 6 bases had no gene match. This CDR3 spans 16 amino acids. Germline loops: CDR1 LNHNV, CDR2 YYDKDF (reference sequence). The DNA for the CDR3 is TGTGCCACCAGCGGGGGGACTAGCCCTAACACCGGGGAGCTGTTTTTT. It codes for CATSGGTSPNTGELFF.

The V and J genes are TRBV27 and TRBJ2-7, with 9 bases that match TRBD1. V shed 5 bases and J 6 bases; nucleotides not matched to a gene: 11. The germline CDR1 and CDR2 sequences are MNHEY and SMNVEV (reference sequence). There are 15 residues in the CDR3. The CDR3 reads CASSTWDRESAEQYF. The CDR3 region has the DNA TGTGCCAGCAGTACCTGGGACAGGGAGTCCGCCGAGCAGTACTTC.

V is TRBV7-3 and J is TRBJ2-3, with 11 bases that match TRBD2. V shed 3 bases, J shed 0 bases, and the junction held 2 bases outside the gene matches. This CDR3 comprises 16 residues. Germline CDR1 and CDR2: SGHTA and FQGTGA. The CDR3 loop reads CASSFLAGGSTDTQYF. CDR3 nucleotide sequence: TGTGCCAGCAGCTTCTTAGCGGGGGGGAGCACAGATACGCAGTATTTT. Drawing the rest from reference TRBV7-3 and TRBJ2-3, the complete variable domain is GAGVSQTPSNKVTEKGKYVELRCDPISGHTALYWYRQSLGQGPEFLIYFQGTGAADDSGLPNDRFFAVRPEGSVSTLKIQRTERGDSAVYLCASSFLAGGSTDTQYFGPGTRLTVL.

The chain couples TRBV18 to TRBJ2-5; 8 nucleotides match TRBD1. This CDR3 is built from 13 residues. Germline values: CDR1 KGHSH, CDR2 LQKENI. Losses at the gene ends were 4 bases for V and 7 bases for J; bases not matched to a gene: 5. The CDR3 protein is CASSQGQEGTQYF. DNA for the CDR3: TGTGCCAGCTCACAGGGACAGGAAGGGACCCAGTACTTC.

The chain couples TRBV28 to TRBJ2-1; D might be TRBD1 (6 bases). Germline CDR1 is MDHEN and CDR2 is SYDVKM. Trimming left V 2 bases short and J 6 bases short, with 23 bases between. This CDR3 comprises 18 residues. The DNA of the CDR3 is TGTGCCAGCAGTTTAGGGACAAACAAGGGACGGGGCCCCAATGAGCAGTTCTTC. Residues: CASSLGTNKGRGPNEQFF.

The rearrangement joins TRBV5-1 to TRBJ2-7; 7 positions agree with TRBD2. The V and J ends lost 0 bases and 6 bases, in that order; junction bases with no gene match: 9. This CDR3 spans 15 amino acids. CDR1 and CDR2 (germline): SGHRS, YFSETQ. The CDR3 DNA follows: TGCGCCAGCAGCTTGGGTCTGGGAGGGCCCACCGAGCAGTACTTC. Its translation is CASSLGLGGPTEQYF.

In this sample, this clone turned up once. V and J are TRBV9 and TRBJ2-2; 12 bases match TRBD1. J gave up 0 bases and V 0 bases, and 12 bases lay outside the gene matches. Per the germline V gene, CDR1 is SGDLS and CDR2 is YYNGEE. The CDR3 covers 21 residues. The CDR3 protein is CASSVARDRGLQGANTGELFF. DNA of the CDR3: TGTGCCAGCAGCGTAGCTCGGGACAGGGGGCTTCAGGGTGCGAACACCGGGGAGCTGTTTTTT.

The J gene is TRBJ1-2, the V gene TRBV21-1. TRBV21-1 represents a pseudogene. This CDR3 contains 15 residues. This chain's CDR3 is CASTAHRGARVGYTF. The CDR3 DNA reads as TGTGCCAGCACCGCCCACCGCGGGGCGCGTGTTGGCTACACCTTC.

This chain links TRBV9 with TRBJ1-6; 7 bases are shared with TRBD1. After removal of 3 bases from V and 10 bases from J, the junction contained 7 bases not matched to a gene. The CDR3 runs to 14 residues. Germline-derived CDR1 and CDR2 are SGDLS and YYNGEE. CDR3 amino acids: CASSGRTGRSPLHF. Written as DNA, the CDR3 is TGTGCCAGCAGCGGACGGACAGGACGATCACCCCTCCACTTT. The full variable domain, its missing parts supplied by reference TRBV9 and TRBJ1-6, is DSGVTQTPKHLITATGQRVTLRCSPRSGDLSVYWYQQSLDQGLQFLIQYYNGEERAKGNILERFSAQQFPDLHSELNLSSLELGDSALYFCASSGRTGRSPLHFGNGTRLTVT.

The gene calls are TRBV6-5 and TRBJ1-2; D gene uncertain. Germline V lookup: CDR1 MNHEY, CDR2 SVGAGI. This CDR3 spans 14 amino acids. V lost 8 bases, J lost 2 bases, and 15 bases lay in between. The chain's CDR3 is CASPPVRRNYGYTF. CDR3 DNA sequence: TGTGCCAGCCCACCCGTACGGAGAAACTATGGCTACACCTTC.

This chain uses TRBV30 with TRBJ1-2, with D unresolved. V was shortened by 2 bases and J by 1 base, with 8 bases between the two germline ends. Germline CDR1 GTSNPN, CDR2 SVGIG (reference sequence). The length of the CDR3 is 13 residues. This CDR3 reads CAWSWGGNYGYTF. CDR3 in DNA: TGTGCCTGGAGTTGGGGAGGTAACTATGGCTACACCTTC.